These 22 T cell receptor beta chains were all obtained from the same sample, sequenced in a study of CD4+ T cells in melanoma. The repertoire was sequenced with immunoSEQ multiplex PCR; TCRdb's copy has only in-frame clones and lacks some. This sample yields some 14,000 clones, of which 50% to 75% are seen a single time; approximately 13% belongs to the top ten. The sequencing sample was made of cells from a culture (not recorded whether cultured in vitro). All receptors derive from a human donor with melanoma.

The chain has TRBV6-1 and TRBJ2-3, with 12 bases lining up with TRBD2. Trimming at V came to 6 bases and at J to 6 bases, leaving 4 bases not matched to a gene. There are 14 residues in the CDR3. Germline lookup yields CDR1 MNHNS and CDR2 SASEGT. The CDR3 DNA follows: TGTGCCAGCAGATCTAGCGGGGGGGTCGATACGCAGTATTTT. This gives the protein CASRSSGGVDTQYF.

V gene TRBV9 combines with J gene TRBJ2-3; no reliable D call. CDR3 length: 15 residues. The V gene's germline CDR1 is SGDLS and CDR2 YYNGEE. Trimming cost V 0 bases and J 4 bases, with 12 bases left between them. The CDR3 loop reads CASSVESSFPDTQYF. The CDR3, as DNA: TGTGCCAGCAGCGTAGAGAGTAGCTTCCCAGATACGCAGTATTTT.

The rearrangement uses TRBV6-5 and TRBJ2-7; D is possibly TRBD1 (5 bases). Germline CDR1 MNHEY, CDR2 SVGAGI. With 2 bases removed from V and 4 bases from J, the gap between germline ends came to 9 bases. CDR3 size: 13 residues. The CDR3 loop is CASSYGALYEQYF. The CDR3 DNA sequence: TGTGCCAGCAGTTACGGGGCGTTGTACGAGCAGTACTTC.

This clone was counted only a few times. The chain employs TRBV5-1 and TRBJ1-1, with 7 bases lining up with TRBD1. Trimming at V came to 0 bases and at J to 5 bases, leaving 7 bases not matched to a gene. The CDR3 consists of 15 residues. Germline values: CDR1 SGHRS, CDR2 YFSETQ. CDR3 nucleotides: TGCGCCAGCAGCTTGGCCACAGGGGTCGGGACTGAAGCTTTCTTT. Translating it yields CASSLATGVGTEAFF. The full variable domain, completed using reference TRBV5-1 and TRBJ1-1, is KAGVTQTPRYLIKTRGQQVTLSCSPISGHRSVSWYQQTPGQGLQFLFEYFSETQRNKGNFPGRFSGRQFSNSRSEMNVSTLELGDSALYLCASSLATGVGTEAFFGQGTRLTVV.

The chain combines TRBV6-1 with TRBJ2-2, with D perhaps TRBD1 (6 bases). This CDR3 has 15 residues. Trimming shortened V by 4 bases and J by 3 bases, and 12 bases separated the two germline ends. Per the germline V gene, CDR1 is MNHNS and CDR2 is SASEGT. The CDR3 coding sequence is TGTGCCAGCAGTGTCCGGACAGCTGACACCGGGGAGCTGTTTTTT. This encodes CASSVRTADTGELFF.

The chain couples TRBV6-1 to TRBJ2-7; D possibly corresponds to TRBD1 (5 bases). In germline, CDR1 is MNHNS, CDR2 SASEGT. The CDR3 length is 14 residues. The V gene lost 7 bases and the J gene lost 3 bases, with 16 bases spanning the gap. CDR3: CASIGRELGYEQYF. The CDR3 nucleotides read TGTGCCAGCATTGGCAGGGAATTGGGCTACGAGCAGTACTTC.

The genes are TRBV2 and TRBJ1-2; D uncertain. Germline CDR1 SNHLY, CDR2 FYNNEI. This CDR3 has 13 residues. V was shortened by 7 bases and J by 4 bases, with 13 bases between the two germline ends. The CDR3 reads CASKDQVGYGYTF. CDR3 nucleotide sequence: TGTGCCAGCAAGGATCAGGTCGGCTATGGCTACACCTTC.

This clone appeared a few times. The chain joins TRBV10-3 to TRBJ2-7; D gene uncertain. In germline, CDR1 is ENHRY, CDR2 SYGVKD. The CDR3 has 11 amino acids. In DNA, the CDR3 is TGTGCGTCGAGTGGGAATTACGAGCAGTACTTC. This translates into CASSGNYEQYF.

The rearrangement links TRBV7-6 to TRBJ2-5; no firm D call. The CDR3 is made up of 13 amino acids. Trimming removed 3 bases from V and 0 bases from J, with 5 bases in between. CDR1 and CDR2 (germline): SGHVS, FNYEAQ. In DNA form, the CDR3 reads TGTGCCAGCAGCTTGGGGTACCAAGAGACCCAGTACTTC. Translation gives CASSLGYQETQYF.

V gene TRBV9 combines with J gene TRBJ2-7, with 7 bases fitting TRBD1. The V segment lost 1 base and the J segment 3 bases; nucleotides outside the gene matches: 7. The germline gives CDR1 SGDLS, CDR2 YYNGEE. The CDR3 has 15 amino acids. The DNA of the CDR3 is TGTGCCAGCAGCGTAACGGGACAGCCTAACTACGAGCAGTACTTC. This encodes CASSVTGQPNYEQYF. The whole variable domain, remainder taken from reference TRBV9 and TRBJ2-7, is DSGVTQTPKHLITATGQRVTLRCSPRSGDLSVYWYQQSLDQGLQFLIQYYNGEERAKGNILERFSAQQFPDLHSELNLSSLELGDSALYFCASSVTGQPNYEQYFGPGTRLTVT.

The chain has TRBV6-1 and TRBJ1-2; TRBD1 matches 7 bases. Germline CDR1 and CDR2: MNHNS and SASEGT. Trimming at V came to 5 bases and at J to 2 bases, leaving 2 bases not matched to a gene. The CDR3 is 13 amino acids. CDR3: CASSTGQNYGYTF. The CDR3 DNA sequence: TGTGCCAGCAGTACGGGACAGAACTATGGCTACACCTTC.

The chain has TRBV11-3 and TRBJ1-1; no definite D call. V was shortened by 5 bases and J by 3 bases, with 10 bases between the two germline ends. CDR1 is SGHNT and CDR2 is YENEEA in the germline V gene. The CDR3 runs 13 residues. The CDR3 DNA reads as TGTGCCAGCAGCATAGGTCAGGACACTGAAGCTTTCTTT. It specifies CASSIGQDTEAFF.

The chain couples TRBV2 to TRBJ2-6; D perhaps matches TRBD2 (5 bases). Germline lookup yields CDR1 SNHLY and CDR2 FYNNEI. The CDR3 has 14 amino acids. Trimming shortened V by 9 bases and J by 0 bases, and 9 bases separated the two germline ends. As DNA, the CDR3 is TGTGCCAGTCTCCGGGGCTCTGGGGCCAACGTCCTGACTTTC. This codes for CASLRGSGANVLTF. The full variable domain, rest sourced from reference TRBV2 and TRBJ2-6, is EPEVTQTPSHQVTQMGQEVILRCVPISNHLYFYWYRQILGQKVEFLVSFYNNEISEKSEIFDDQFSVERPDGSNFTLKIRSTKLEDSAMYFCASLRGSGANVLTFGAGSRLTVL.

The chain combines TRBV27 with TRBJ2-6, with D unresolved. Trimming took 4 bases from V and 3 from J, leaving 7 bases between them. Germline V gene sequence: CDR1 MNHEY, CDR2 SMNVEV (reference sequence). CDR3 size: 14 residues. CDR3 in amino acids: CASSSDFGANVLTF. Written as DNA, the CDR3 is TGTGCCAGCAGTTCTGACTTTGGGGCCAACGTCCTGACTTTC.

The chain links TRBV6-5 to TRBJ1-1; D is undetermined. The CDR3 extends over 13 amino acids. CDR1 and CDR2 (germline): MNHEY, SVGAGI. Trimming pared 4 bases from V and 4 bases from J, leaving 10 bases between. The CDR3 sequence: CASSLTQRTEAFF. CDR3 nucleotide sequence: TGTGCCAGCAGTTTGACCCAACGCACTGAAGCTTTCTTT.

The V call is TRBV7-8, the J call TRBJ1-1, with D possibly being TRBD1 (5 bases). The length of the CDR3 is 15 residues. V dropped 5 bases and J dropped 2 bases, with 15 bases sitting between them. Germline assignment: CDR1 SGHVS and CDR2 FQNEAQ. DNA for the CDR3: TGTGCCAGCAGCCCCGAAGGAACAGGCAACACTGAAGCTTTCTTT. Protein product: CASSPEGTGNTEAFF.

This chain links TRBV6-6 with TRBJ2-1; TRBD2 aligns across 14 bases. Losses at the gene ends were 4 bases for V and 9 bases for J; bases not matched to a gene: 8. The CDR3 is made up of 16 amino acids. Looked up from germline, CDR1 is MNHNY and CDR2 is SVGAGI (reference sequence). CDR3 in amino acids: CASSFAGLAGEAEQFF. The CDR3 coding sequence is TGTGCCAGCAGTTTCGCGGGACTAGCGGGGGAGGCTGAGCAGTTCTTC.

The CDR3 bases are TGTGCCAGCAGTTACGCGGAATGGCTCGGTGAGCAGTTCTTC. Its protein is CASSYAEWLGEQFF. The chain carries TRBV6-6 and TRBJ2-1; D is unclear. CDR1 MNHNY and CDR2 SVGAGI come from the germline V gene (reference sequence). The V end lost 2 bases, the J end lost 9 bases, and 14 bases lay between the germline ends. The CDR3 loop spans 14 amino acids.

The chain joins TRBV11-2 to TRBJ2-3; D call uncertain. The CDR3 totals 14 residues. Trimming removed 2 bases at V and 2 bases at J, with 8 bases between. Per the germline V gene, CDR1 is SGHAT and CDR2 is FQNNGV. The CDR3 sequence: CASSLPRDTDTQYF. Written as DNA, the CDR3 is TGTGCCAGCAGCTTACCGAGAGACACAGATACGCAGTATTTT. The whole variable domain, filled in from reference TRBV11-2 and TRBJ2-3, reads EAGVAQSPRYKIIEKRQSVAFWCNPISGHATLYWYQQILGQGPKLLIQFQNNGVVDDSQLPKDRFSAERLKGVDSTLKIQPAKLEDSAVYLCASSLPRDTDTQYFGPGTRLTVL.

The J gene is TRBJ1-2, the V gene TRBV11-3; TRBD1 is a possible D gene (6 bases). Germline loops: CDR1 SGHNT, CDR2 YENEEA. The V end lost 5 bases, the J end lost 3 bases, and 13 bases lay between the germline ends. The CDR3 is 14 amino acids. This chain's CDR3 is CASSRQDRDYGYTF. Here the CDR3 DNA reads TGTGCCAGCAGCCGACAGGACAGAGACTATGGCTACACCTTC.

The rearrangement links TRBV7-2 to TRBJ2-3; D call uncertain. From germline, CDR1 is SGHTA and CDR2 FQGNSA. With 5 bases removed from V and 1 base from J, the gap between germline ends came to 16 bases. The CDR3 extends over 16 amino acids. The CDR3 is CASSPRASARTDTQYF. For the CDR3, the DNA is TGTGCCAGCAGCCCCCGAGCGTCCGCACGCACAGATACGCAGTATTTT.

The rearrangement links TRBV10-2 to TRBJ1-5; D is perhaps TRBD1 (6 bases). Per germline, CDR1 WSHSY and CDR2 SAAADI. Trimming removed 6 bases from V and 5 bases from J, with 11 bases in between. The CDR3 length is 13 residues. In DNA form, the CDR3 reads TGCGCCAGCAGCTCACAGGGCTATCAGCCCCAGCATTTT. Translating it yields CASSSQGYQPQHF.